What follows are 8 T cell receptor beta chains derived from one specimen sequenced in a study of T cell repertoires in cytomegalovirus infection. Each CDR3 protein gets one entry after TCRdb re-called the reads with MiXCR. The data hold 350,000 to 450,000 distinct CDR3 sequences, with 15% to 20% observed a single time. The sample was PBMCs. These receptors originate from a human donor in good health (CMV status not recorded). Some clones in this sample may be carry-over from other donors' samples.

V and J are TRBV7-9 and TRBJ2-5, with TRBD1 as a possible D gene (6 bases). CDR3 length: 15 residues. V shed 3 bases and J shed 2 bases, with 13 bases lying between them. Germline values: CDR1 SEHNR, CDR2 FQNEAQ (reference sequence). CDR3 region: CASSFGQTIQETQYF. CDR3 bases: TGTGCCAGCAGCTTTGGACAGACTATACAAGAGACCCAGTACTTC.

This chain joins TRBV7-9 and TRBJ2-7; D is undetermined. V was pared by 10 bases and J by 2 bases, with 21 bases between. CDR3 length: 15 residues. Per germline, CDR1 SEHNR and CDR2 FQNEAQ (reference sequence). CDR3 protein: CATKSLSHSTYEQYF. In nucleotides, the CDR3 is TGTGCCACCAAATCCTTGAGCCACTCCACCTACGAGCAGTACTTC.

This clonotype has a count of ten or more. The V call is TRBV27, the J call TRBJ2-1; no firm D call. CDR1 MNHEY and CDR2 SMNVEV come from the germline V gene (reference sequence). The CDR3 sequence is 9 residues long. Deletions cut 5 bases from V and 14 bases from J, with 7 bases between. The CDR3 sequence: CASSQLEFF. The CDR3 bases are TGTGCCAGCAGTCAACTCGAGTTCTTC.

This clonotype was seen only a few times. This chain connects TRBV4-1 to TRBJ2-7; 10 nucleotides line up with TRBD1. CDR1 MGHRA and CDR2 YSYEKL come from the germline V gene. J was trimmed by 4 bases and V by 1 base; bases with no gene match: 7. The CDR3 contains 16 residues. The CDR3 sequence: CASSQGPGQGMYEQYF. Written as DNA, the CDR3 is TGCGCCAGCAGCCAAGGTCCGGGACAGGGGATGTACGAGCAGTACTTC.

This clonotype was counted once. A much larger clone lies a single base off, so this may be a read error. Here the CDR3 omits its conserved ending phenylalanine or tryptophan, so a read error is the likely source. The gene calls are TRBV6-6 and TRBJ1-1; D gene unclear. The ends were cut back, 6 bases at V and 0 bases at J, with 8 bases in the middle. The germline V gene encodes CDR1 MNHNY and CDR2 SVGAGI (reference sequence). This CDR3 comprises 13 residues. CDR3 loop: CASREDMNTEAFL. In DNA, the CDR3 is TGTGCCAGCAGGGAGGATATGAACACTGAAGCTTTCCTT.

This chain joins TRBV5-1 and TRBJ2-3; perhaps TRBD1 as D (6 bases). CDR1 and CDR2 from the germline V gene are SGHRS and YFSETQ. Trimming cost V 4 bases and J 0 bases, with 12 bases left between them. The CDR3 spans 15 residues. CDR3 in DNA: TGCGCCAGCAGCGCGAGGACAGATAGCACAGATACGCAGTATTTT. This translates into CASSARTDSTDTQYF.

This clonotype was seen at least ten times. CDR3 DNA sequence: TGTGCCAGCAGCTTAGACTTAGCCAGCTCCTACAATGAGCAGTTCTTC. It is translated as CASSLDLASSYNEQFF. The chain couples TRBV7-8 to TRBJ2-1; D remains unclear. V was pared by 1 base and J by 0 bases, with 10 bases between. Germline V CDR1 and CDR2: SGHVS, FQNEAQ. The CDR3 has 16 residues.

This clonotype was observed many times. V and J are TRBV7-2 and TRBJ1-6; D might be TRBD1 (6 bases). Germline-derived CDR1 and CDR2 are SGHTA and FQGNSA. V was cut by 3 bases and J by 6 bases, with 15 bases left in between. The CDR3 is 16 amino acids. CDR3 bases: TGTGCCAGCAGCTTTAGGGCGGGGGCGCTTAATTCACCCCTCCACTTT. Residues: CASSFRAGALNSPLHF. Supplemented by reference TRBV7-2 and TRBJ1-6, the full variable domain reads GAGVSQSPSNKVTEKGKDVELRCDPISGHTALYWYRQSLGQGLEFLIYFQGNSAPDKSGLPSDRFSAERTGGSVSTLTIQRTQQEDSAVYLCASSFRAGALNSPLHFGNGTRLTVT.